A single sample gave rise to the 11 T cell receptor beta chains below, sequenced in a study of brain T cells in children with intractable seizures. Profiled with immunoSEQ multiplex PCR; TCRdb holds only in-frame clones, not every one. This repertoire shows 300,000 to 400,000 clones, over 85% found once; its top ten account for under 7%. Time point indicated: blood from clinic visit 5 months post-surgery; TSC patient then seizure free. Specimen: peripheral blood, collected less than 6 months after surgery. These receptor sequences come from a boy under two years old with tuberous sclerosis and intractable seizures.

The V and J genes are TRBV4-2 and TRBJ2-3, with D possibly TRBD1 on 6 matching bases. The germline CDR1 and CDR2 sequences are LGHNA and YNFKEQ. The CDR3 is made up of 19 amino acids. Between the trimmed V and J ends, which lost 4 bases and 4 bases, there was a span of 27 bases. The CDR3 DNA reads TGTGCCAGCAGCCGCTATTCATCTCAACAGGGTGCTAGGGCAGATACGCAGTATTTT. Its translation: CASSRYSSQQGARADTQYF.

The chain has TRBV7-8 and TRBJ2-3; 12 nucleotides line up with TRBD2. Germline V gene lookup returns CDR1 SGHVS and CDR2 FQNEAQ. After removal of 5 bases from V and 1 base from J, the junction contained 16 bases not matched to a gene. This CDR3 is built from 20 residues. In DNA form, the CDR3 reads TGTGCCAGCAGCAAAAGGGGGGGAGCTAGCGGGAGGGTCGGCACAGATACGCAGTATTTT. Protein sequence: CASSKRGGASGRVGTDTQYF.

The V gene is TRBV3-1 (or the pseudogene TRBV3-2), the J gene TRBJ2-5, with D possibly TRBD2 on 5 matching bases. Germline lookup yields CDR1 LGHDT and CDR2 YNNKEL (reference sequence). This CDR3 contains 13 residues. The V and J ends lost 5 bases and 3 bases respectively, with 10 bases between them. The CDR3 DNA reads TGTGCCAGCAGCAACACTAGGGAAGAGACCCAGTACTTC. Protein product: CASSNTREETQYF.

This sequence joins TRBV30 and TRBJ2-2; 8 positions agree with TRBD2. The CDR3 totals 14 residues. Germline V lookup: CDR1 GTSNPN, CDR2 SVGIG (reference sequence). V was clipped by 3 bases and J by 4 bases; unmatched bases: 4. The CDR3 here is CAWSSGSGTGELFF. CDR3 bases: TGTGCCTGGAGCAGCGGGAGCGGCACCGGGGAGCTGTTTTTT.

The chain joins TRBV6-5 to TRBJ2-1; 8 nucleotides line up with TRBD2. The germline V gene encodes CDR1 MNHEY and CDR2 SVGAGI. CDR3 length: 15 amino acids. The junction had 8 bases not matched to a gene; V was cut back by 5 bases and J by 5 bases. CDR3 coding DNA: TGTGCCAGCAGTAACGGACTAGCTCAACACAATGAGCAGTTCTTC. Protein sequence: CASSNGLAQHNEQFF.

A few counts support this clone. The chain has TRBV5-8 and TRBJ2-6; D unresolved. CDR3 length: 15 amino acids. CDR1 and CDR2 (germline): SGHTS, YDEGEE. Deletions cut 1 base from V and 0 bases from J, with 5 bases between. The CDR3 sequence is CASSLSASGANVLTF. CDR3 sequence (DNA): TGTGCCAGCAGCTTGTCGGCCTCTGGGGCCAACGTCCTGACTTTC. The variable domain in full, completed from reference TRBV5-8 and TRBJ2-6, reads EAGVTQSPTHLIKTRGQQATLRCSPISGHTSVYWYQQALGLGLQFLLWYDEGEERNRGNFPPRFSGRQFPNYSSELNVNALELEDSALYLCASSLSASGANVLTFGAGSRLTVL.

This clone was detected only a few times. The V and J genes are TRBV19 and TRBJ2-2; tentatively, D is TRBD2 (6 bases). CDR3 size: 15 residues. CDR1 and CDR2 (germline): LNHDA, SQIVND (reference sequence). V gave up 10 bases and J gave up 5 bases, with 20 bases separating them. The CDR3 here is CATSEPSEGTGELFF. The CDR3 DNA is TGTGCCACTTCGGAGCCTAGCGAGGGAACCGGGGAGCTGTTTTTT. Combining the CDR3 with reference TRBV19 and TRBJ2-2 gives the whole variable domain DGGITQSPKYLFRKEGQNVTLSCEQNLNHDAMYWYRQDPGQGLRLIYYSQIVNDFQKGDIAEGYSVSREKKESFPLTVTSAQKNPTAFYLCATSEPSEGTGELFFGEGSRLTVL.

The rearrangement uses TRBV7-9 and TRBJ1-6; D call uncertain. The CDR3 has 13 residues. Trimming pared 5 bases from V and 5 bases from J, leaving 7 bases between. Per germline, CDR1 SEHNR and CDR2 FQNEAQ (reference sequence). DNA for the CDR3: TGTGCCAGCAGCGGGGTCAATAATTCACCCCTCCACTTT. Translation: CASSGVNNSPLHF.

This clone was picked up one time. V and J are TRBV5-4 and TRBJ2-2; TRBD1 aligns across 8 bases. CDR1 and CDR2 from the germline V gene are SGHNT and YYREEE (reference sequence). The V and J ends lost 1 base and 3 bases, in that order; junction bases with no gene match: 5. The CDR3 runs 16 residues. CDR3 sequence (DNA): TGTGCCAGCAGCTTGCTCGGACAGGGAGACACCGGGGAGCTGTTTTTT. Translating gives CASSLLGQGDTGELFF.

The V gene is TRBV5-6, the J gene TRBJ2-3, with no clear D. Germline loops: CDR1 SGHDT, CDR2 YYEEEE. This CDR3 is 12 amino acids long. V was cut by 5 bases and J by 0 bases, with 4 bases left in between. The CDR3: CASSYSTDTQYF. The CDR3 DNA follows: TGTGCCAGCAGTTACAGCACAGATACGCAGTATTTT.

This clone came up once. This chain connects TRBV9 to TRBJ2-2, with 8 bases that match TRBD2. The CDR3 loop spans 17 amino acids. The ends lost 2 bases at V and 6 bases at J; junction bases unmatched: 12. Germline lookup yields CDR1 SGDLS and CDR2 YYNGEE. The CDR3 region has the DNA TGTGCCAGCAGCGTGTTCCCCCCGGGACTAGTACCCGGGGAGCTGTTTTTT. It translates to CASSVFPPGLVPGELFF.